The present T cell receptor beta chain was sequenced within a study of beta chain features in type 1 diabetes. Study outcomes and limitations: Moderately but significantly shorter TCRB CDR3s were found in Type 1 diabetes patients in all four CD4+ subsets. At VDJ recombination sites, type 1 diabetes patients had fewer insertions and more deleted nucleotides.

V was pared by 4 bases and J by 3 bases, with 12 bases between. From germline, CDR1 is SNHLY and CDR2 FYNNEI. The CDR3 is made up of 14 amino acids. As regards this clone: The antigen remains undetermined.

Investigators reverse transcribed all isolated RNA, so they sequenced expressed TCRB transcripts. Here immunoSEQ multiplex PCR was the method, and the copy in TCRdb shows in-frame clones only, minus some. The sample consists of fewer than 400,000 clones, approximately 10% of them appearing once. This receptor was obtained from a man aged 25 to 40 with type 1 diabetes. The rearrangement uses TRBV2 and TRBJ1-1; the D gene is possibly TRBD1 (5 bases). Sequencing used central memory CD4+ T cells from blood. The CDR3 DNA follows: TGTGCCAGCAGTGCAACAGGTCTCCACACTGAAGCTTTCTTT. Encoded protein: CASSATGLHTEAFF.